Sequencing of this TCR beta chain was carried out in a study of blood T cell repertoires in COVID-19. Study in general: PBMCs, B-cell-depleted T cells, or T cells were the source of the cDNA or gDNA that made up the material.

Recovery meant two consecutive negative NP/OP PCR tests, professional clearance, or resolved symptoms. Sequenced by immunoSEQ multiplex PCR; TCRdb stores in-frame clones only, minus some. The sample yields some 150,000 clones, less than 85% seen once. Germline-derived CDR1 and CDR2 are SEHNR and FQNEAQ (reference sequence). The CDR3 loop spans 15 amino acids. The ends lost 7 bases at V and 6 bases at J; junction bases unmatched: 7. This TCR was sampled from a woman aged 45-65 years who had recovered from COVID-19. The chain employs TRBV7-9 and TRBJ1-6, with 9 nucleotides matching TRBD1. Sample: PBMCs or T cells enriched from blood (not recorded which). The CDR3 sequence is CASTFVDRGNSPLHF. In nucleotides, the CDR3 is TGTGCCAGCACCTTCGTGGACAGGGGTAATTCACCCCTCCACTTT.